The 19 T cell receptor beta chains listed next were all sequenced from one sample in a study of cytomegalovirus exposure and HLA in healthy donors (dated by TCRdb to 2016 to 2017). The method behind the library was the immunoSEQ multiplex PCR assay. The clones in this table, taken by TCRdb from immuneACCESS, are in-frame only. Not every clone is retained; where verified, under half of the shortfall comes from an unresolved V gene, and the cause of the rest is unknown. This sample comprises some 250,000 clones, nearly 90% of them detected only once. Less than 0.4% of the sample goes to the ten largest clones. What was sequenced was PBMCs. These receptors were collected from a woman aged 18-29 years in good health and CMV-seronegative.

This rearrangement joins TRBV30 to TRBJ1-1, with a tentative D call TRBD1 (6 bases). Germline V gene lookup returns CDR1 GTSNPN and CDR2 SVGIG (reference sequence). This CDR3 region has 11 residues. V lost 8 bases, J lost 6 bases, and 13 bases lay in between. In nucleotides, the CDR3 is TGTGCCCAGTCCAGGGGCGCTGAAGCTTTCTTT. Its translation is CAQSRGAEAFF.

The chain has TRBV2 and TRBJ2-2; D perhaps matches TRBD1 (6 bases). Trimming pared 6 bases from V and 6 bases from J, leaving 20 bases between. Germline V CDR1 and CDR2: SNHLY, FYNNEI. This CDR3 region has 16 residues. The CDR3 protein is CASRVITGSYAGELFF. The CDR3 DNA follows: TGTGCCAGCAGGGTTATAACAGGGAGTTACGCCGGGGAGCTGTTTTTT.

The rearrangement links TRBV5-8 to TRBJ1-4; D remains ambiguous. Germline CDR1 SGHTS, CDR2 YDEGEE. This CDR3 has 14 amino acids. Trimming pared 0 bases from V and 5 bases from J, leaving 8 bases between. This CDR3 reads CASSLGQVNEKLFF. CDR3 bases: TGTGCCAGCAGCTTGGGGCAGGTCAATGAAAAACTGTTTTTT.

V gene TRBV29-1 combines with J gene TRBJ1-1; D might be TRBD1 (5 bases). The CDR3 sequence is 13 residues long. The germline gives CDR1 SQVTM, CDR2 ANQGSEA. V shed 4 bases and J shed 5 bases, with 14 bases lying between them. The CDR3 DNA sequence: TGCAGCGTTGGGCTGGGGGGAGGGACTGAAGCTTTCTTT. This codes for CSVGLGGGTEAFF.

This rearrangement joins TRBV10-2 to TRBJ2-2; 11 nucleotides align to TRBD1. Germline trimming cut 8 bases from V and 6 bases from J; bases unmatched to any gene: 2. CDR1 and CDR2 from the germline V gene are WSHSY and SAAADI. The CDR3 contains 13 residues. This CDR3 is CASGGQGAGELFF. CDR3 sequence (DNA): TGCGCCAGCGGGGGACAGGGGGCCGGGGAGCTGTTTTTT.

V is TRBV4-1 and J is TRBJ2-7; TRBD2 agrees at 9 bases. Germline loops: CDR1 MGHRA, CDR2 YSYEKL. This CDR3 is 16 amino acids long. V dropped 4 bases and J dropped 4; count of bases not matched to a gene: 11. CDR3 bases: TGCGCCAGCAGCCCAACATCTAGCGGGGCCTTATACGAGCAGTACGTC. This translates into CASSPTSSGALYEQYV.

The genes are TRBV6-1 and TRBJ2-2, with D possibly TRBD1 on 5 matching bases. This CDR3 has 18 amino acids. Germline CDR1 reads MNHNS; CDR2 reads SASEGT. With 3 bases removed from V and 1 base from J, the gap between germline ends came to 18 bases. CDR3: CASSDPITKGQNTGELFF. The CDR3 DNA sequence: TGTGCCAGCAGTGACCCCATAACTAAAGGACAGAACACCGGGGAGCTGTTTTTT.

V is TRBV4-1 and J is TRBJ1-2; D unclear. CDR3 length equals 17 residues. Germline V gene lookup returns CDR1 MGHRA and CDR2 YSYEKL. Trimming cost V 0 bases and J 2 bases, with 16 bases left between them. The CDR3 here is CASSQDGNLRVNYGYTF. The CDR3 coding sequence is TGCGCCAGCAGCCAAGATGGGAACTTGAGGGTCAACTATGGCTACACCTTC.

The gene calls are TRBV18 and TRBJ2-2, with D perhaps matching TRBD1 (5 bases). Germline V gene sequence: CDR1 KGHSH, CDR2 LQKENI. Trimming pared 2 bases from V and 4 bases from J, leaving 14 bases between. The CDR3 extends over 16 amino acids. The CDR3 sequence: CASSPDQIGVTGELFF. The CDR3 DNA sequence: TGTGCCAGCTCACCAGATCAAATAGGGGTCACCGGGGAGCTGTTTTTT.

The chain's CDR3 is CASSFYGEGTEAFF. The CDR3 coding sequence is TGTGCCAGCAGTTTTTACGGGGAGGGGACTGAAGCTTTCTTT. The V call is TRBV28, the J call TRBJ1-1; D perhaps matches TRBD1 (5 bases). The CDR3 is made up of 14 amino acids. Trimming removed 3 bases from V and 5 bases from J, with 13 bases in between. Germline CDR1 MDHEN, CDR2 SYDVKM.

The genes are TRBV28 and TRBJ2-6, with 7 bases lining up with TRBD1. V was pared by 5 bases and J by 0 bases, with 22 bases of the junction left unmatched. The CDR3 is 22 residues long. Germline values: CDR1 MDHEN, CDR2 SYDVKM. The CDR3 nucleotides read TGTGCCAGCAGTCCGACCCGGGGACAGCTGACGCCCATTAACTCTGGGGCCAACGTCCTGACTTTC. It translates to CASSPTRGQLTPINSGANVLTF.

V and J are TRBV18 and TRBJ1-1, with a tentative D call TRBD1 (5 bases). Germline V gives CDR1 KGHSH, CDR2 LQKENI. V was clipped by 4 bases and J by 7 bases, with 10 bases between them. This CDR3 has 12 amino acids. In DNA form, the CDR3 reads TGTGCCAGCTCACGCGCCCAGGGTGAAGCTTTCTTT. Encoded protein: CASSRAQGEAFF. Using reference TRBV18 and TRBJ1-1 for the parts outside the CDR3, the full variable domain is NAGVMQNPRHLVRRRGQEARLRCSPMKGHSHVYWYRQLPEEGLKFMVYLQKENIIDESGMPKERFSAEFPKEGPSILRIQQVVRGDSAAYFCASSRAQGEAFFGQGTRLTVV.

The V and J genes are TRBV11-2 and TRBJ1-4; D not certain. V dropped 2 bases and J dropped 11 bases, with 12 bases sitting between them. This CDR3 spans 13 amino acids. In germline, CDR1 is SGHAT, CDR2 FQNNGV. The chain's CDR3 is CASSLRFQDKLFF. The CDR3 nucleotides are TGTGCCAGCAGCTTACGGTTCCAGGATAAACTGTTTTTT.

The chain links TRBV5-1 to TRBJ2-3; TRBD1 matches 9 bases. The CDR3 runs 15 residues. J gave up 4 bases and V 2 bases, and 5 bases lay outside the gene matches. Germline CDR1 reads SGHRS; CDR2 reads YFSETQ. The CDR3 loop is CASSFLGQGADTQYF. The DNA for the CDR3 is TGCGCCAGCAGCTTTCTGGGACAGGGCGCAGATACGCAGTATTTT.

The chain links TRBV21-1 to TRBJ2-2; whether TRBD1, the table's D call, matches the DNA was not checked. TRBV21-1 is classified as a pseudogene. The CDR3 loop spans 16 amino acids. CDR3 bases: TGTGCCAGCAGCAAAGGGCAGGGGGCGAACACCGGGGAGCTGTTTTTT. The encoded protein is CASSKGQGANTGELFF.

The chain uses TRBV14 and TRBJ2-7; 7 bases line up with TRBD1. This CDR3 region has 14 residues. Germline-derived CDR1 and CDR2 are SGHDN and FVKESK. The V and J ends lost 1 base and 4 bases, in that order; junction bases with no gene match: 4. CDR3: CASSQGTGVYEQYV. CDR3 nucleotide sequence: TGTGCCAGCAGCCAAGGGACAGGAGTATACGAGCAGTACGTC.

The chain couples TRBV7-2 to TRBJ1-5; TRBD1 agrees at 10 bases. V lost 3 bases, J lost 0 bases, and 5 bases stayed unmatched. This CDR3 has 17 residues. Germline V gene data show CDR1 as SGHTA and CDR2 as FQGNSA. The CDR3 DNA follows: TGTGCCAGCAGCTTGGGGACAGGGGCCCATAGCAATCAGCCCCAGCATTTT. It specifies CASSLGTGAHSNQPQHF.

This chain links TRBV7-2 with TRBJ2-7; 8 nucleotides align to TRBD1. The CDR3 runs 15 residues. V trimming: 5 bases; J trimming: 2 bases; junction bases outside the gene matches: 8. Germline-derived CDR1 and CDR2 are SGHTA and FQGNSA. The CDR3 nucleotides read TGTGCCAGCAGCCACGGACAGGGCACCACCTACGAGCAGTACTTC. Its translation: CASSHGQGTTYEQYF.

V usage is TRBV7-6 and J usage is TRBJ2-3, with a possible D match to TRBD2 (6 bases). V was pared by 3 bases and J by 0 bases, with 13 bases between. The CDR3 has 16 amino acids. Germline loops: CDR1 SGHVS, CDR2 FNYEAQ. CDR3 sequence (DNA): TGTGCCAGCAGCTTGCGGGCGGGGCTAAGCACAGATACGCAGTATTTT. Amino acids: CASSLRAGLSTDTQYF. Full variable domain (remainder filled in from reference TRBV7-6 and TRBJ2-3): GAGVSQSPRYKVTKRGQDVALRCDPISGHVSLYWYRQALGQGPEFLTYFNYEAQQDKSGLPNDRFSAERPEGSISTLTIQRTEQRDSAMYRCASSLRAGLSTDTQYFGPGTRLTVL.